A selection of T cell receptor beta chains follows, all from one sample in a study of shared clonotypes between healthy human individuals. TCRdb's table, derived via immunoSEQ multiplex PCR, lists solely in-frame clones and lacks some. The table lists roughly 640,000 clones, approximately 79% of them singletons. Source material: memory CD4+ T cells sorted from blood. The receptors were sampled from a woman in her twenties or thirties in good health. Both conserved end residues are part of each CDR3. Fields, in order: J gene, clone size, D gene, V gene, CDR3 length, CDR3 DNA, CDR3 protein. A D gene is named only where the DNA matches it firmly. Some rows have no size entry. The others give once, few or many, or a class for an expanded clone.

TRBJ1-1 | NA | NA | TRBV6-4 | 14 | TGTGCCACTGGGGTGGGGCCGGTAAGTACTGAAGCTTTCTTT | CATGVGPVSTEAFF
TRBJ2-3 | NA | NA | TRBV28 | 13 | TGTGCCAGCACCCTGCGAGGACCAGGTACGCAGTATTTT | CASTLRGPGTQYF
TRBJ2-6 | once | NA | TRBV18 | 19 | TGTGCCAGCTCACCACGTGGAGTACCGATAACTTCTGGGGCCAACGTCCTGACTTTC | CASSPRGVPITSGANVLTF
TRBJ1-5 | NA | NA | TRBV7-6 | 13 | TGTGCCAGCAGCTTATCTTCAGGGGAGCCCCAGCATTTT | CASSLSSGEPQHF
TRBJ2-3 | NA | TRBD2 | TRBV11-3 | 14 | TGTGCCAGCAGCCCTCGGACTAGCGGGAGCACGCAGTATTTT | CASSPRTSGSTQYF
TRBJ1-5 | NA | NA | TRBV19 | 14 | TGTGCCAGTAACAAGGGGACCTTCAATCAGCCCCAGCATTTT | CASNKGTFNQPQHF
TRBJ2-2 | NA | NA | TRBV6-5 | 15 | TGTGCCAGCAGTTACACCAGGGGTAGGACCGGGGAGCTGTTTTTT | CASSYTRGRTGELFF
TRBJ2-7 | NA | NA | TRBV5-1 | 13 | TGCGCCAGCAGCCCAGGGCCGGACTACGAGCAGTACTTC | CASSPGPDYEQYF
TRBJ1-2 | NA | NA | TRBV28 | 13 | TGTGCCAGCAGTTTAGATCTTAACTATGGCTACACCTTC | CASSLDLNYGYTF
TRBJ2-5 | NA | NA | TRBV29-1 | 11 | TGCAGCGTTGGCCGAGAAGAGACCCAGTACTTC | CSVGREETQYF
TRBJ2-7 | few | TRBD1 | TRBV28 | 12 | TGTGCCAGCCGGGGACAGGGGAACGAGCAGTACTTC | CASRGQGNEQYF
TRBJ2-3 | NA | NA | TRBV2 | 15 | TGTGCCAGCAGTGTGAGGTCCGGCAGCACAGATACGCAGTATTTT | CASSVRSGSTDTQYF
TRBJ1-1 | NA | NA | TRBV10-3 | 14 | TGTGCCATCAGTGACGAGGGGCGAGGCACTGAAGCTTTCTTT | CAISDEGRGTEAFF
TRBJ1-2 | NA | NA | TRBV30 | 12 | TGTGCCTGGCGGGGCAATAGCTATGGCTACACCTTC | CAWRGNSYGYTF
TRBJ2-5 | many | NA | TRBV18 | 11 | TGTGCCAGCTCACAGCAAGAGACCCAGTACTTC | CASSQQETQYF
TRBJ2-5 | NA | TRBD1 | TRBV7-9 | 14 | TGTGCCAGCAGCAACAGGGGGCGACTGGAGACCCAGTACTTC | CASSNRGRLETQYF
TRBJ2-7 | few | NA | TRBV4-1 | 16 | TGCGCCAGCAGCCAAGGTGTGGTGGCGGATAGCTACGAGCAGTACTTC | CASSQGVVADSYEQYF
TRBJ2-1 | NA | TRBD2 | TRBV5-4 | 15 | TGTGCCAGCAGCACGGGACTAGCGCGCTACAATGAGCAGTTCTTC | CASSTGLARYNEQFF
TRBJ2-3 | NA | NA | TRBV2 | 14 | TGTGCCAGCAGTGAAGCTACTCTAGCAGATACGCAGTATTTT | CASSEATLADTQYF
TRBJ2-2 | NA | TRBD1 | TRBV4-2 | 16 | TGTGCCAGCAGCCAAAACGGACAGGGGAACACCGGGGAGCTGTTTTTT | CASSQNGQGNTGELFF
TRBJ2-5 | NA | NA | TRBV18 | 16 | TGTGCCAGCTCACCCGCCTTCGGCGGAGGGAGGGAGACCCAGTACTTC | CASSPAFGGGRETQYF
TRBJ2-3 | NA | NA | TRBV28 | 14 | TGTGCCAGCAGGAATGGGGGTCAGGCAGATACGCAGTATTTT | CASRNGGQADTQYF
TRBJ1-4 | NA | TRBD1 | TRBV28 | 15 | TGTGCCAGCCAAACCTCGGGGACAGGGAATGAAAAACTGTTTTTT | CASQTSGTGNEKLFF
TRBJ1-1 | few | NA | TRBV25-1 | 12 | TGTGCCAGCAGTGTTGAGTCGGGAGAAGCTTTCTTT | CASSVESGEAFF
TRBJ1-5 | NA | TRBD1 | TRBV2 | 14 | TGTGCCAGCGGCCGGACAGGGGAACGGCAGCCCCAGCATTTT | CASGRTGERQPQHF
TRBJ2-2 | NA | NA | TRBV5-1 | 19 | TGCGCCAGCAGCTTGGAGTATGGAGGGGCAGGGGATAACACCGGGGAGCTGTTTTTT | CASSLEYGGAGDNTGELFF
TRBJ2-3 | NA | TRBD2 | TRBV7-7 | 16 | TGTGCCAGCAGCCCCGGACTAGGCCCCCGCACAGATACGCAGTATTTT | CASSPGLGPRTDTQYF
TRBJ2-1 | NA | NA | TRBV6-5 | 15 | TGTGCCAGCTCCTTGCGGAGGAATTCCTACAATGAGCAGTTCTTC | CASSLRRNSYNEQFF
TRBJ1-2 | NA | TRBD1 | TRBV5-1 | 15 | TGCGCCAGCAGCCCGACCGACAGGGTTAACTATGGCTACACCTTC | CASSPTDRVNYGYTF
TRBJ2-7 | NA | NA | TRBV7-2 | 11 | TGTGCCAGCAGCTTAGCTTTCGAGCAGTACTTC | CASSLAFEQYF
TRBJ1-2 | few | NA | TRBV2 | 13 | TGTGCCAGCAGTGAGGAGTCAAACGATGGCTACACCTTC | CASSEESNDGYTF